This T cell receptor (beta chain) was profiled in a study of CD8 T cells in ankylosing spondylitis (dated by TCRdb to between 2016 and 2019). About the investigation overall: The study set out to find disease-linked TCR variants by profiling T cell receptor beta repertoires in ankylosing spondylitis patients and healthy donors. In total, the full study cohort was made up of roughly 110 healthy donors and approximately 27 ankylosing spondylitis patients. Peripheral blood was sampled, and synovial fluid was also collected from ankylosing spondylitis patients. Here is what the overall study found, with its caveats: A TCR beta motif of several highly homologous amino acid variants appeared characteristic of blood from ankylosing spondylitis patients. The disease-linked clones had a CD8+ phenotype and were found at relatively low frequencies in peripheral blood. The disease-linked clones were reported to be significantly enriched in matched synovial fluid samples from ankylosing spondylitis patients. Some motif variants were previously reported in synovial fluid and blood of reactive arthritis patients, suggesting common disease-initiation mechanisms.

This clonotype showed up just a few times. The clone's antigen remains unknown. No much larger clone is present one base from it, and per-base qualities are unavailable. Sequencing relied on an Illumina HiSeq 2500. TCR beta libraries were prepared by quantitative 5'-RACE with molecular barcodes. As for the original processing: A new computational method, built on a probabilistic model of VDJ rearrangement, was used to identify disease-linked TCR variants. In TCRdb, the public reads were trimmed at Q25 with fastp and aligned with MiXCR, with productive beta chains retained. Identical CDR3 proteins give one entry, which carries the most common genes and DNA. TCRdb's processing, not the authors' own work, is the source of the V and J calls. A total of about 250,000 distinct CDR3 sequences appear in this sample, over 15% of them only once. The ten biggest clones cover around 30% of the sample. CDR1 MNHEY and CDR2 SMNVEV were looked up in the germline V gene (reference sequence). V is clipped by 6 bases and J by 1 base, and the sequence between their germline boundaries is 9 bases long. The CDR3 covers 13 residues, taking in both the cysteine and the phenylalanine. The entry retains the CDR3 DNA only, 39 bases that are in frame from base 1.

The rearrangement joined TRBV27 to TRBJ1-2; the D gene lacks a confident call. The sample consisted of blood, either unsorted or a sorted T cell fraction (not recorded which). The receptor was isolated from a male donor with ankylosing spondylitis or in good health (not recorded which). The nucleotides read TGTGCCAGCAGGGGCGGGGTTAACTATGGCTACACCTTC. Its protein is CASRGGVNYGYTF.